The clone carrying this TCR beta chain was observed at least ten times. The antigen remains unidentified. CDR1 LNHDA and CDR2 SQIVND come from the germline V gene (reference sequence). The CDR3 is 15 residues long. Trimming cost V 7 bases and J 3 bases; bases outside gene matches: 7. Genomic DNA provided the template from which TCR beta VDJ and CDR3 profiles were obtained. TCRdb re-derived calls from the reads in MiXCR, one entry per CDR3 protein. Among some 190,000 distinct CDR3 sequences listed, just over 45% were seen once. The record originates from a study of CD8+CD57+ T cells in acquired aplastic anemia. The overall study: Mean DNA quantity obtained from sorted CD4+ and CD8+ cells was about 3 ug. Findings of the study overall: In CD8+ cells, Simpson's diversity showed no significant difference between patients and controls. Twenty-nine shared CD8+ CDR3s appeared highly expressed within patients' immunodominant clones.

The genes are TRBV19 and TRBJ2-5; TRBD2 aligns across 11 bases. This receptor was obtained from a human donor in good health. The sequencing input was sorted CD4+, CD8+, or CD8+CD57+ T cells (not recorded which) from PBMCs. CDR3 in amino acids: CASKGLAGGEETQYF. CDR3 coding DNA: TGTGCCAGTAAGGGTCTAGCGGGAGGAGAAGAGACCCAGTACTTC.